The T cell receptor (beta chain) described here comes from a study of molecular identifiers for immune sequencing clone quantification. Findings and limits, study-wide: Jurkat TCR RNA spiked in from one cell could reportedly be detected among about a million naive cells.

This clonotype was recorded many times. Its cognate antigen is unknown. The CDR3 contains 19 residues. With listed TCR primers and previously described methods, bulk TCR libraries were prepared. TCRdb processed the PCR reads anew with MiXCR; each CDR3 protein has one entry. The sample has over 600,000 distinct CDR3 sequences, about 20% seen once. Sorted cell numbers of about 19,000 to 1,000,000, with 10%, 30% or 50% RNA, served as input for naive CD8 libraries. Using a CD8+CD4-CCR7+CD45RA+ phenotype, naive CD8 T cells were sorted. This chain uses TRBV21-1 with TRBJ2-6; the table assigns TRBD1, which was not confirmed against the DNA. TRBV21-1 is a pseudogene segment. The sequence was collected from a human donor in good health. Some libraries in this study had Jurkat cell RNA spiked in. Input material: naive CD8+ T cells from blood, with Jurkat cell RNA spiked in. Noted subset: FACS-sorted CD8+CD4-CCR7+CD45RA+ naive T cells. CDR3 in amino acids: CASSKEVPGGPSGANVLTF. The DNA of the CDR3 is TGTGCCAGCAGCAAAGAAGTTCCAGGGGGCCCCTCTGGGGCCAACGTCCTGACTTTC.